Listed below are T cell receptor beta chains from one sample, sequenced in a study of blood T cell repertoires in COVID-19. Assay: immunoSEQ multiplex PCR; the TCRdb copy retains only in-frame clones and omits some. Among approximately 150,000 clones listed, around 80% were seen once. Sequencing used PBMCs or T cells enriched from blood (not recorded which). Receptors originate from a man aged 35-49 years with acute COVID-19. Both conserved end residues are part of each CDR3. Fields, in order: clone size, J gene, D gene, V gene, CDR3 DNA, CDR3 protein. D genes are given only for firm matches. Only some rows state a clone size, as once, few, many or a class for expanded clones.

>NA|TRBJ1-5|NA|TRBV27
TGTGCCAGCAGTTTATCCAGGTCAAGCAATCAGCCCCAGCATTTT
CASSLSRSSNQPQHF
>NA|TRBJ2-7|NA|TRBV2
TGTGCCAGCAGTGAGGGGCAGGGGCACGAGCAGTACTTC
CASSEGQGHEQYF
>NA|TRBJ2-7|NA|TRBV27
TGTGCCAGCGGTAACCCCCCGCTAAAGCAGTACTTC
CASGNPPLKQYF
>NA|TRBJ2-1|TRBD2|TRBV2
TGTGCCAGCAGTGAAGGACTAGCGGGAGGACAGATCTTC
CASSEGLAGGQIF
>NA|TRBJ1-2|NA|TRBV12-5
TGTGCTAGTGGTTTGGTACTTAGGAGAGCACCCGACAACTATGGCTACACCTTC
CASGLVLRRAPDNYGYTF
>NA|TRBJ1-5|NA|TRBV3-1/TRBV3-2
TGTGCCAGCAGCCAAGTTAGAGGGCCCGGGCAGCCCCAGCATTTT
CASSQVRGPGQPQHF
>NA|TRBJ1-1|TRBD1|TRBV6-5
TGTGCCAGCAGTTGGCAGGGGGCGGGAGACACTGAAGCTTTCTTT
CASSWQGAGDTEAFF
>NA|TRBJ1-2|TRBD1|TRBV9
TGTGCCAGCAGCTCCGGACAGGTAACAGGCGGCTACACCTTC
CASSSGQVTGGYTF
>NA|TRBJ2-3|NA|TRBV14
TGTGCCAGCAGCCAAGATCCCCCAGGGGCGGTTTTTATGGATACGCAGTATTTT
CASSQDPPGAVFMDTQYF
>NA|TRBJ2-3|NA|TRBV5-8
TGTGCCAGCAGCCTGCCGGAGGGGACAGATACGCAGTATTTT
CASSLPEGTDTQYF
>NA|TRBJ2-3|TRBD1|TRBV6-6
TGTGCCAGCAGTCTCGACAGGGGGCGCCCAGATACGCAGTATTTT
CASSLDRGRPDTQYF
>NA|TRBJ2-7|TRBD2|TRBV7-2
TGTGCCAGCAATCGACTAGCGGGAGACTACGAGCAGTACTTC
CASNRLAGDYEQYF
>NA|TRBJ2-1|TRBD1|TRBV19
TGTGCCAGTAGAATGGACAGGGGGGGTGAGCAGTTCTTC
CASRMDRGGEQFF
>NA|TRBJ1-1|NA|TRBV7-9
TGTGCCAGCAGCCCTAGCGCTGAAGCTTTCTTT
CASSPSAEAFF
>NA|TRBJ1-1|NA|TRBV6-4
TGTGCCAGCAGCCGATTCAGGTCGGAGTTATTCGGGATGCCTGAAGCTTTCTTT
CASSRFRSELFGMPEAFF
>NA|TRBJ2-7|NA|TRBV2
TGTGCCAGCAGGCCTTTCGGGACACGCGAGCAGTACTTC
CASRPFGTREQYF
>NA|TRBJ2-7|TRBD2|TRBV24-1
TGTGCCACCAGTGCGTCGGGAGGGCAGGACCTCTACGAGCAGTACTTC
CATSASGGQDLYEQYF
>NA|TRBJ2-3|TRBD1|TRBV5-1
TGCGCCAGCAGCTTGGAGGGACAGGACACAGATACGCAGTATTTT
CASSLEGQDTDTQYF
>NA|TRBJ2-7|TRBD2|TRBV2
TGTGCCAGCACCTCTTTTATAGCGGGATCATACGAGCAGTACTTC
CASTSFIAGSYEQYF
>NA|TRBJ2-5|NA|TRBV10-3
TGTGCCATCAGTGATAGTGCCCTGGAGACCCAGTACTTC
CAISDSALETQYF
>once|TRBJ2-3|TRBD2|TRBV10-1
TGCGCCAGCAGGAATACCGGGACTAGCGGGGGGTACACAGATACGCAGTATTTT
CASRNTGTSGGYTDTQYF
>NA|TRBJ2-5|TRBD2|TRBV27
TGTGCCAGCAGTTTTTACAGCGGGAGAGGGCAAGAGACCCAGTACTTC
CASSFYSGRGQETQYF
>NA|TRBJ2-7|TRBD1|TRBV6-5
TGTGCCAGCAGTTACGCGGACAGGGTCCACGAGCAGTACTTC
CASSYADRVHEQYF
>NA|TRBJ2-7|NA|TRBV11-2
TGTGCCAGCAGGGTGGGAGAGCACTACGAGCAGTACTTC
CASRVGEHYEQYF
>NA|TRBJ1-3|TRBD1|TRBV5-6
TGTGCCAGCAGCAGCGAGGGTTGGGACAGCCAAAACACCATATATTTT
CASSSEGWDSQNTIYF
>NA|TRBJ1-2|TRBD1|TRBV28
TGTGCCATTACGACAGGGATGGCCTATGGCTACACCTTC
CAITTGMAYGYTF
>NA|TRBJ2-3|NA|TRBV20-1
TGCAGTGCTAGTCTAGCAGATACGCAGTATTTT
CSASLADTQYF
>NA|TRBJ2-5|TRBD2|TRBV14
TGTGCCAGCAGCTACCAAGCCTTAGCGGGAGAAGAGACCCAGTACTTC
CASSYQALAGEETQYF